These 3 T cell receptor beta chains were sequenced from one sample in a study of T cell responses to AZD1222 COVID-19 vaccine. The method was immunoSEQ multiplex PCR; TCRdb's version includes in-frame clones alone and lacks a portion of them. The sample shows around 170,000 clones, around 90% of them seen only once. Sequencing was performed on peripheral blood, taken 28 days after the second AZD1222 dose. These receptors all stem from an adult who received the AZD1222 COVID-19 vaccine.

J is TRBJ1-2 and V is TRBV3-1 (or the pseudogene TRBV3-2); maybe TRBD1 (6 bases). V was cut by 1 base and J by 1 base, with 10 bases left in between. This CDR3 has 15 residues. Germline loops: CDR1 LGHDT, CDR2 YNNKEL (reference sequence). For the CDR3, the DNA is TGTGCCAGCAGCCAAGGGACAGAGAGTAACTATGGCTACACCTTC. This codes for CASSQGTESNYGYTF.

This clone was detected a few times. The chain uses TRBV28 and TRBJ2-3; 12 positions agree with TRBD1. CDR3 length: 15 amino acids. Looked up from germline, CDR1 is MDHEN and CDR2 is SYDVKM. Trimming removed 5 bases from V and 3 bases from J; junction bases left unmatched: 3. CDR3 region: CASSVGQGATDTQYF. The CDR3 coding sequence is TGTGCCAGCAGTGTGGGACAGGGGGCGACAGATACGCAGTATTTT.

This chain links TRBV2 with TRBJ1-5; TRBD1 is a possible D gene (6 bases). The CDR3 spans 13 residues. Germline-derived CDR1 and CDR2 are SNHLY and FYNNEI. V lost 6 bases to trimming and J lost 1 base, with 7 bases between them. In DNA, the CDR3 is TGTGCCAGCAGCGGACAGAGCAATCAGCCCCAGCATTTT. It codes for CASSGQSNQPQHF.